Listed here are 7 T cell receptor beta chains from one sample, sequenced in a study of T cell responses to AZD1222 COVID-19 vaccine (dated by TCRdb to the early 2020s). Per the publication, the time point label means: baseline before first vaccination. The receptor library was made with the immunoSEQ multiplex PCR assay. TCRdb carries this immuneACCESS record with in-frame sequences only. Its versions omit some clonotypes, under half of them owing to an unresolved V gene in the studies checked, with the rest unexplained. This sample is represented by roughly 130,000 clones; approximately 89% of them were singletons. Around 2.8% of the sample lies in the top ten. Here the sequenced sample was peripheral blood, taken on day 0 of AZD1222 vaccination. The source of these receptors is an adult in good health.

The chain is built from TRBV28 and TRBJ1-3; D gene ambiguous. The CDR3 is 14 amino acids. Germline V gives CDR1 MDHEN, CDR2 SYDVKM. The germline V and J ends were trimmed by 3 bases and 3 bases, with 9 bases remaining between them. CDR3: CASSLTSIGNTIYF. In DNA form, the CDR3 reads TGTGCCAGCAGTTTGACGTCCATTGGAAACACCATATATTTT.

CDR3 nucleotide sequence: TGTGCCAGCAGAACCTTCCATGAGCAGTTCTTC. This encodes CASRTFHEQFF. The J gene is TRBJ2-1, the V gene TRBV6-5, with D unresolved. Trimming removed 6 bases from V and 8 bases from J, with 8 bases in between. Germline loops: CDR1 MNHEY, CDR2 SVGAGI. This CDR3 spans 11 amino acids.

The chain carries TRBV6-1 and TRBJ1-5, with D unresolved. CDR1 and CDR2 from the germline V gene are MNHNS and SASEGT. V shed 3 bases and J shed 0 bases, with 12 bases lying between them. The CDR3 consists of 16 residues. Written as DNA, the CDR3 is TGTGCCAGCAGTGAGCAGGCGGAGTATAGCAATCAGCCCCAGCATTTT. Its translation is CASSEQAEYSNQPQHF.

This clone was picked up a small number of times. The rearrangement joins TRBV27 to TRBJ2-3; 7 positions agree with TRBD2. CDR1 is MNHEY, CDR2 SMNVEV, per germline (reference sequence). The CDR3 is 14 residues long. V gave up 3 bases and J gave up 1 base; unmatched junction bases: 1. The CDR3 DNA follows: TGTGCCAGCAGTTTCCGGGGGGGCACAGATACGCAGTATTTT. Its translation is CASSFRGGTDTQYF.

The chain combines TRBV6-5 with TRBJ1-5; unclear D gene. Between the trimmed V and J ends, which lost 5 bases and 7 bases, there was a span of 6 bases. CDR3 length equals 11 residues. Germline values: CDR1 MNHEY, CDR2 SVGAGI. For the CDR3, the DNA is TGTGCCAGCAGTATGGGGCAGCCCCAGCATTTT. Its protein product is CASSMGQPQHF.

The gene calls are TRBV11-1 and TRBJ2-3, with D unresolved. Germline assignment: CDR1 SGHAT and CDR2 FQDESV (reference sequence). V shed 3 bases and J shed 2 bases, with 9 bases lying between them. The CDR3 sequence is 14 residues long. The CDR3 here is CASSFIQNTDTQYF. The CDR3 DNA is TGTGCCAGCAGCTTCATCCAGAACACAGATACGCAGTATTTT.

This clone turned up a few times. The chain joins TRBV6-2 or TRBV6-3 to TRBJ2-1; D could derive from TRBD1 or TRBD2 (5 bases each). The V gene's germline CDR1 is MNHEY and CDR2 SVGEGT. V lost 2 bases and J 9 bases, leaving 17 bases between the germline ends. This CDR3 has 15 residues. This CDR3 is CASSYEGIRGREQFF. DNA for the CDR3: TGTGCCAGCAGTTACGAGGGGATTCGAGGGCGTGAGCAGTTCTTC.